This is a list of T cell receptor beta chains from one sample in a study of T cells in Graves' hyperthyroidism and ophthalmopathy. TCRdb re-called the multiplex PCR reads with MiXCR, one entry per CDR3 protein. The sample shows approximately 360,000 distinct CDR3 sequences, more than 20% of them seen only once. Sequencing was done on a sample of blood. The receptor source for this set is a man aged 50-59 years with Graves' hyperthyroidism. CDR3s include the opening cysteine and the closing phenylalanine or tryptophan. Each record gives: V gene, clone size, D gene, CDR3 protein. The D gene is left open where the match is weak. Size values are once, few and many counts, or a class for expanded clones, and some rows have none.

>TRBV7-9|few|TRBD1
CAGSPGTGLRDTQYF
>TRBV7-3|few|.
CASSPQTGRGGDTQYF
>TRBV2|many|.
CASSEMTAQETQYF
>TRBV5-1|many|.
CASSLGQLGEQYF
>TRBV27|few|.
CASSSNLALKETQYF
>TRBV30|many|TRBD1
CASPGTGVPSNYGYTF
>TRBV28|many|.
CASSSIDRGLTDTQYF
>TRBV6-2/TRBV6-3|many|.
CASSYLRGLRSYEQYF
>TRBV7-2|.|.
CASSESPGRETQYF
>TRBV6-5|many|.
CASSYDTSPWYEQYF
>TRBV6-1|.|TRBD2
CASRGRGDEQYF
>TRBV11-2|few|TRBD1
CASSSGQGSSPLHF
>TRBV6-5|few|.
CASSYSVSPTEAFF
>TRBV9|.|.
CASSVEGWSSYNEQFF
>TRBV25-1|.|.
CAISRDFTDTQYF
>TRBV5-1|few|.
CASTRDTYLGEQYF
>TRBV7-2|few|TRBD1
CASSLVGQGVSGYTF
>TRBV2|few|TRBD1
CASSYRTGANTGELFF
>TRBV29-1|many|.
CSVEDSQGLVAFF
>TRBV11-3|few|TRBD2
CASSLDKSGRTGNEQFF
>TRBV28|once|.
CASSPWRVGDQPQHF
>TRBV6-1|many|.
CASRREDGELFF
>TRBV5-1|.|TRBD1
CASSLSRTGTDTQYF
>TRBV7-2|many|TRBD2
CASSVSGRAYEQYF
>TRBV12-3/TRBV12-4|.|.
CASTHGWADTQYF
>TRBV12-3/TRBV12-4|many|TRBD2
CASRGAGRRTDTQYF
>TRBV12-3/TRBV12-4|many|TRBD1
CASRKSRGYEQYF
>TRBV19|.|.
CASSMLGQAQQPQHF
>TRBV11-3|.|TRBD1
CASSPRDRLTGELFF
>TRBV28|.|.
CASSTSRGTGELFF
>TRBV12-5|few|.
CASGPTGGHTEAFF
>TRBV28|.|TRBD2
CASRGPAGGPSMNTGELFF
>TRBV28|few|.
CASSLPGGGKGEKLFF
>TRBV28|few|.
CASSLRQGGDEQFF
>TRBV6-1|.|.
CASRQTVVETQYF
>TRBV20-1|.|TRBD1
CSARDFRGQGLGYTF
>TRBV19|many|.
CASSIAKSHTEAFF
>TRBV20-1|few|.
CSARDSPVQHRREAFF
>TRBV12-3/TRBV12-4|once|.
CASSLGTETGELFF
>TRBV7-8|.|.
CASSTLDSYGYTF
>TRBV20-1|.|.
CSVNYGGNTEAFF
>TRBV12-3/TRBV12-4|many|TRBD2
CASRNSPTSAYNEQFF
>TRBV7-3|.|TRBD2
CASSLTFTSGTSGELFF
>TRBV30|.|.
CAWSVPGTQGRSNTGELFF
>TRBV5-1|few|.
CASSATRNNEQFF
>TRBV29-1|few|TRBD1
CSVGGGHSYEQYF
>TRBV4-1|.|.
CTSSIIPGQETQYF
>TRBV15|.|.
CATSRTQGLGSEQYF
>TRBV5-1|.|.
CASSLDWVGGGYTF
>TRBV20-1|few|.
CSARTVPGAPPADTQYF
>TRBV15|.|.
CATSSDLKTGLNTEAFF
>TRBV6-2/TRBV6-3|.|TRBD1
CASSYGTRTGREQYF
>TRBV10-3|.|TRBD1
CAISSGQGSTDTQYF
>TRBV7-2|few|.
CASSFGTANYGYTF
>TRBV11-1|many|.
CASSLMRGLPYEQYF
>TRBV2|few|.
CASGIVDEQYF